This T cell receptor (beta chain) was sequenced during a study of T cell responses to AZD1222 COVID-19 vaccine. Notes on this clone: Its antigen remains unknown.

Assay used: immunoSEQ multiplex PCR; TCRdb lists only in-frame clones, some missing. The sample lists 120,000 to 150,000 clones; 92% were seen once. Study results and limitations: Sampling that yielded the repertoires occurred only after the peak T cell response. Donor demographics were predominantly white British with a female majority; clonal diversity may be underestimated. Spike-specific TCR breadth and depth grew following two AZD1222 doses.

J lost 0 bases, V lost 1 base, and 6 bases had no gene match. The CDR3 is made up of 17 amino acids. Germline V lookup: CDR1 MNHNS, CDR2 SASEGT. This rearrangement joins TRBV6-1 to TRBJ1-3; 7 bases align to TRBD1. This TCR derives from an adult in good health. This specimen was peripheral blood, taken on day 0 of AZD1222 vaccination. This CDR3 is CASSEGTGQYSGNTIYF. CDR3 DNA sequence: TGTGCCAGCAGTGAAGGGACAGGCCAATACTCTGGAAACACCATATATTTT.